Presented here are 25 T cell receptor beta chains from one specimen sequenced in a study of blood T cells in healthy people across ages. A second about 6 to 12 cycle PCR used barcoded and J-beta primers. TCRdb independently ran MiXCR on the 5' RACE reads; one entry per CDR3 protein. The table has some 920,000 distinct CDR3 sequences, roughly 50% seen once. The sequenced material came from blood. The receptors here all came from a woman between 55 and 75 years old in good health.

This clonotype was counted once. The chain has TRBV5-5 and TRBJ2-4; D tentatively fits TRBD1 or TRBD2 (5 bases each). The J call may be incorrect, as the DNA end agrees better with TRBJ2-7. CDR3 size: 16 residues. Germline-derived CDR1 and CDR2 are SGHKS and YYEKEE (reference sequence). The CDR3 DNA sequence: TGTGCCAGCAGCAAACCCGGTTTTGGGGGAATCTACGAGCAGTACTTC. This sequence encodes CASSKPGFGGIYEQYF.

The chain employs TRBV27 and TRBJ2-4; possibly TRBD2 for D (6 bases). V gave up 5 bases and J gave up 1 base, with 15 bases separating them. The CDR3 extends over 16 amino acids. Germline lookup yields CDR1 MNHEY and CDR2 SMNVEV (reference sequence). The CDR3 is CASSPRGVEAKNIQYF. For the CDR3, the DNA is TGTGCCAGCAGTCCCCGCGGGGTTGAGGCCAAAAACATTCAGTACTTC.

V is TRBV7-2 and J is TRBJ1-4; D not resolved. From germline, CDR1 is SGHTA and CDR2 FQGNSA. CDR3 length: 12 amino acids. The V end lost 3 bases, the J end lost 5 bases, and 4 bases lay between the germline ends. The CDR3 region is CASSFSNEKLFF. The CDR3 DNA sequence: TGTGCCAGCAGCTTCTCGAATGAAAAACTGTTTTTT.

The V and J genes are TRBV4-3 and TRBJ2-7, with 15 bases lining up with TRBD2. The germline CDR1 and CDR2 sequences are LGHNA and YSLEER. With 0 bases clipped from V and 0 bases from J, the junction kept 9 bases outside the gene matches. The CDR3 extends over 20 amino acids. The CDR3, as DNA: TGCGCCAGCAGCCAAGATCGGGGACTAGCGGGAGGTTCAATCTCCTACGAGCAGTACTTC. Residues: CASSQDRGLAGGSISYEQYF.

The chain recombines TRBV5-1 with TRBJ2-7; possibly TRBD1 for D (6 bases). Germline V gene sequence: CDR1 SGHRS, CDR2 YFSETQ. The CDR3 loop spans 14 amino acids. The germline V and J ends were trimmed by 1 base and 5 bases, with 13 bases remaining between them. The CDR3 loop is CASSLSGDRDEQYF. DNA of the CDR3: TGCGCCAGCAGCTTGTCAGGGGATCGGGACGAGCAGTACTTC.

The sample holds a few counts of this clonotype. The V call is TRBV29-1, the J call TRBJ2-7; TRBD2 matches 8 bases. CDR3 length: 15 amino acids. The germline V gene encodes CDR1 SQVTM and CDR2 ANQGSEA. V shed 5 bases and J 4 bases; nucleotides not matched to a gene: 13. CDR3 residues: CSVSTSGPKGYEQYF. The CDR3 DNA reads as TGCAGCGTTAGCACTAGCGGCCCCAAGGGGTACGAGCAGTACTTC.

The rearrangement uses TRBV3-1 and TRBJ2-2, with TRBD2 identical over 15 bases. Per the germline V gene, CDR1 is LGHDT and CDR2 is YNNKEL (reference sequence). Trimming took 5 bases from V and 4 from J; bases not matched to a gene: 8. The CDR3 length is 18 residues. CDR3 amino acids: CASSKGLAGGPITGELFF. The CDR3 DNA follows: TGTGCCAGCAGCAAAGGACTAGCGGGAGGGCCGATCACCGGGGAGCTGTTTTTT.

This clonotype occurred once. This chain connects TRBV29-1 to TRBJ2-3; D is ambiguous. The CDR3 is made up of 14 amino acids. From germline, CDR1 is SQVTM and CDR2 ANQGSEA. V dropped 5 bases and J dropped 0 bases, with 12 bases sitting between them. Here the CDR3 reads CSVRLSNSTDTQYF. The CDR3, as DNA: TGCAGCGTTCGACTTTCCAATAGCACAGATACGCAGTATTTT.

This clonotype came up many times. The chain is built from TRBV30 and TRBJ2-7, with D possibly being TRBD1 (6 bases). Germline CDR1 and CDR2: GTSNPN and SVGIG (reference sequence). The CDR3 spans 19 residues. V lost 2 bases and J 3 bases, leaving 29 bases between the germline ends. The CDR3 DNA follows: TGTGCCTGGAGTCCTTTTTCATCGGACTTCCTTAGGGGGTTCTACGAGCAGTACTTC. Its translation is CAWSPFSSDFLRGFYEQYF.

The CDR3 protein is CASSQDDVETQYF. CDR3 in DNA: TGCGCCAGCAGCCAAGACGATGTGGAGACCCAGTACTTC. The chain carries TRBV4-3 and TRBJ2-5, with D uncertain. Germline loops: CDR1 LGHNA, CDR2 YSLEER. V was cut by 0 bases and J by 5 bases, with 7 bases left in between. The CDR3 extends over 13 amino acids.

V and J are TRBV7-9 and TRBJ1-6; D is uncertain. The CDR3 covers 16 residues. CDR1 and CDR2 from the germline V gene are SEHNR and FQNEAQ (reference sequence). V lost 4 bases and J 0 bases, leaving 10 bases between the germline ends. This CDR3 is CASSYWTGSYNSPLHF. In DNA, the CDR3 is TGTGCCAGCAGCTATTGGACGGGCTCCTATAATTCACCCCTCCACTTT.

Here the CDR3 DNA reads TGCGCCAGCAGCTTGCCGGAAACTAGCGGGGGGTTAGATGAGCAGTTCTTC. Its translation is CASSLPETSGGLDEQFF. The rearrangement uses TRBV5-1 and TRBJ2-1, with 12 bases fitting TRBD2. Germline lookup yields CDR1 SGHRS and CDR2 YFSETQ. With 1 base clipped from V and 8 bases from J, the junction kept 10 bases outside the gene matches. The CDR3 spans 17 residues.

CDR3 sequence reads: CASRLTQAAEAFF. The CDR3 DNA sequence: TGTGCCAGCCGCCTGACCCAGGCCGCTGAAGCTTTCTTT. This rearrangement joins TRBV2 to TRBJ1-1; unclear D gene. V lost 8 bases and J lost 6, with 16 bases in between. The CDR3 totals 13 residues. CDR1 and CDR2 from the germline V gene are SNHLY and FYNNEI.

The CDR3 loop is CASSQPTSGRLTTDTQYF. For the CDR3, the DNA is TGTGCCAGCAGTCAACCGACTAGCGGGAGACTTACCACAGATACGCAGTATTTT. The chain has TRBV6-2 or TRBV6-3 and TRBJ2-3; 12 bases line up with TRBD2. V shed 5 bases and J 2 bases; nucleotides not matched to a gene: 11. The germline CDR1 and CDR2 sequences are MNHEY and SVGEGT. This CDR3 region has 18 residues.

This clonotype showed up just a few times. The V and J genes are TRBV7-2 and TRBJ2-5; D is possibly TRBD2 (6 bases). The germline gives CDR1 SGHTA, CDR2 FQGNSA. The CDR3 runs 14 residues. Trimming stripped 5 bases from V and 2 bases from J, with 12 bases between. CDR3 loop: CASSPAAGQETQYF. CDR3 nucleotides: TGTGCCAGCAGCCCTGCGGCGGGACAAGAGACCCAGTACTTC.

The chain links TRBV30 to TRBJ2-3, with D perhaps given as TRBD1 or TRBD2 (5 bases each). The CDR3 has 12 residues. Trimming removed 5 bases from V and 5 bases from J, with 11 bases in between. From germline, CDR1 is GTSNPN and CDR2 SVGIG (reference sequence). CDR3 region: CAWGTAQDTQYF. The CDR3 nucleotides are TGTGCCTGGGGGACGGCCCAAGATACGCAGTATTTT. The full variable domain, with the rest looked up from reference TRBV30 and TRBJ2-3, is SQTIHQWPATLVQPVGSPLSLECTVEGTSNPNLYWYRQAAGRGLQLLFYSVGIGQISSEVPQNLSASRPQDRQFILSSKKLLLSDSGFYLCAWGTAQDTQYFGPGTRLTVL.

This clonotype has a handful of counts. The chain is built from TRBV28 and TRBJ1-6, with D unresolved. The CDR3 sequence is 12 residues long. V lost 6 bases, J lost 4 bases, and 4 bases lay in between. Looked up from germline, CDR1 is MDHEN and CDR2 is SYDVKM. This CDR3 reads CASRVYNSPLHF. The CDR3 DNA is TGTGCCAGCAGGGTTTATAATTCACCCCTCCACTTT.

The chain links TRBV5-6 to TRBJ1-2; TRBD1 agrees at 7 bases. Germline values: CDR1 SGHDT, CDR2 YYEEEE. The CDR3 extends over 13 amino acids. Trimming cost V 4 bases and J 4 bases; bases outside gene matches: 4. The CDR3 coding sequence is TGTGCCAGCAGCCTGGGACAGATCTATGGCTACACCTTC. Translating gives CASSLGQIYGYTF.

This sequence joins TRBV7-9 and TRBJ2-6; no firm D call. Trimming stripped 5 bases from V and 0 bases from J, with 11 bases between. The CDR3 extends over 16 amino acids. Germline CDR1 and CDR2: SEHNR and FQNEAQ (reference sequence). CDR3 DNA: TGTGCCAGCAGCCCCAGATCCTTCTCTGGGGCCAACGTCCTGACTTTC. Its protein is CASSPRSFSGANVLTF. The variable domain in full, with the rest retrieved from reference TRBV7-9 and TRBJ2-6, is DTGVSQNPRHKITKRGQNVTFRCDPISEHNRLYWYRQTLGQGPEFLTYFQNEAQLEKSRLLSDRFSAERPKGSFSTLEIQRTEQGDSAMYLCASSPRSFSGANVLTFGAGSRLTVL.

V gene TRBV28 combines with J gene TRBJ1-1; D may be TRBD1 (6 bases). Per germline, CDR1 MDHEN and CDR2 SYDVKM. V was cut by 3 bases and J by 1 base, with 15 bases left in between. The CDR3 sequence is 16 residues long. CDR3 amino acids: CASSFVQGRGNTEAFF. The CDR3 nucleotides are TGTGCCAGCAGTTTTGTGCAGGGGAGGGGGAACACTGAAGCTTTCTTT.

The rearrangement uses TRBV4-1 and TRBJ1-5; a possible D gene is TRBD1 (6 bases). CDR1 and CDR2 from the germline V gene are MGHRA and YSYEKL. V was clipped by 3 bases and J by 4 bases, with 19 bases between them. The CDR3 runs to 17 residues. Here the CDR3 reads CASSQGGLGTNNQPQHF. The CDR3 DNA follows: TGCGCCAGCAGCCAGGGTGGCTTGGGGACAAATAATCAGCCCCAGCATTTT.

The sample holds a few counts of this clonotype. This CDR3 reads CVGRDLGDRTCSGANVLTF. CDR3 DNA sequence: TGTGTCGGGAGGGATTTGGGGGACAGGACCTGCTCTGGGGCCAACGTCCTGACTTTC. The chain employs TRBV21-1 and TRBJ2-6; the D call in the table, TRBD1, was not verified against the DNA. TRBV21-1 is marked as a pseudogene. The CDR3 is made up of 19 amino acids.

Concerning this clonotype itself: Compared with germline, one end of the junction differs, possibly owing to a read error. The J gene is TRBJ2-3, the V gene TRBV20-1, with D maybe TRBD2 (6 bases). The germline CDR1 and CDR2 sequences are DFQATT and SNEGSKA (reference sequence). The CDR3 sequence is 16 residues long. CDR3 sequence reads: CGARSGQATSTDTQYF. The DNA for the CDR3 is TGCGGTGCCCGGAGCGGGCAAGCTACTAGCACAGATACGCAGTATTTT.

The sample holds one count of this clonotype. The chain joins TRBV3-1 to TRBJ2-3; TRBD2 matches 9 bases. V shed 2 bases and J 3 bases; nucleotides not matched to a gene: 9. The germline gives CDR1 LGHDT, CDR2 YNNKEL (reference sequence). The CDR3 contains 17 residues. The CDR3 DNA follows: TGTGCCAGCAGCCAACATAGGGCTAGCGGGAAGACAGATACGCAGTATTTT. As protein: CASSQHRASGKTDTQYF.

This clonotype occurred once. CDR3 coding DNA: TGTGCCAGCAGCTTACAAACAGCTTGGGGCAATCAGCCCCAGCATTTT. It yields the protein CASSLQTAWGNQPQHF. The rearrangement uses TRBV7-2 and TRBJ1-5; no clear D gene. The germline gives CDR1 SGHTA, CDR2 FQGNSA. V was cut by 2 bases and J by 2 bases, with 13 bases left in between. CDR3 length: 16 amino acids.